These T cell receptor beta chains were read from a single sample in a study of brain T cells in children with intractable seizures. Assay: immunoSEQ multiplex PCR; the TCRdb copy retains only in-frame clones and omits some. The repertoire holds 300,000 to 400,000 clones, with more than 85% as singletons. Specimen: peripheral blood, collected less than 6 months after surgery. The receptors derive from a boy less than two years old with tuberous sclerosis and intractable seizures. Both conserved end residues are trimmed from each CDR3.

>TRBJ2-7|TRBV9
ASSVDGGLGEQY
>TRBJ1-1|TRBV7-9
ASSELTGGAEAF
>TRBJ2-2|TRBV25-1
ASQAYTGELF
>TRBJ1-2|TRBV6-5
ASSSGGYYGYT
>TRBJ1-2|TRBV19
ASSFRTGYGYT
>TRBJ1-5|TRBV6-1
ASSDNRGGQPQH
>TRBJ1-2|TRBV4-2
ASSQGTLEGANYGYT
>TRBJ2-1|TRBV24-1
ATSGAGLGNEQF
>TRBJ2-1|TRBV7-3
ASSLGHGLATYNEQF
>TRBJ1-3|TRBV7-8
ASSPTLEAGNTIY
>TRBJ1-4|TRBV24-1
ATLWDLRYEKLF
>TRBJ2-7|TRBV29-1
SVGRYRMGGEQY
>TRBJ2-5|TRBV24-1
ATSDAAGAQETQY
>TRBJ1-3|TRBV3-1/TRBV3-2
ASSQLAGSPYLSGNTIY
>TRBJ1-1|TRBV27
ASSFLAGGSMNTEAF
>TRBJ2-1|TRBV5-6
ASSSRFLGDDNEQF
>TRBJ1-6|TRBV30
AWEGVSNSPLH
>TRBJ2-5|TRBV29-1
SGLYETQY
>TRBJ2-3|TRBV10-3
AITGAGPIVY
>TRBJ2-7|TRBV7-8
ASSLMSYEQY
>TRBJ2-1|TRBV29-1
SFWRGLVKGEQF
>TRBJ2-5|TRBV10-3
AISGQYQETQY
>TRBJ2-4|TRBV6-5
ASRLQGAARGIQY
>TRBJ2-7|TRBV6-2/TRBV6-3
ASSPSRHVVAYEQY
>TRBJ1-6|TRBV7-9
ASSLDRGNSPLH
>TRBJ2-3|TRBV2
ASSDESGQQHEAGGFTDTQY
>TRBJ1-4|TRBV7-8
ASSQGHGEKLF
>TRBJ2-1|TRBV3-1/TRBV3-2
ASSQGGYRKAEQF
>TRBJ2-1|TRBV27
ASSRTSGRAPYNEQF
>TRBJ1-2|TRBV7-9
ASSPTGQAGYT
>TRBJ2-5|TRBV30
AWSVHRGETQY
>TRBJ2-4|TRBV30
AWTDQGNIQY
>TRBJ2-7|TRBV11-2
ASSHTRSSYEQY
>TRBJ2-3|TRBV24-1
ATSGYTNTYTDTQY
>TRBJ1-1|TRBV7-9
ASSFGHGGTLEAF
>TRBJ1-3|TRBV6-1
ASSEASWQTGNTIY